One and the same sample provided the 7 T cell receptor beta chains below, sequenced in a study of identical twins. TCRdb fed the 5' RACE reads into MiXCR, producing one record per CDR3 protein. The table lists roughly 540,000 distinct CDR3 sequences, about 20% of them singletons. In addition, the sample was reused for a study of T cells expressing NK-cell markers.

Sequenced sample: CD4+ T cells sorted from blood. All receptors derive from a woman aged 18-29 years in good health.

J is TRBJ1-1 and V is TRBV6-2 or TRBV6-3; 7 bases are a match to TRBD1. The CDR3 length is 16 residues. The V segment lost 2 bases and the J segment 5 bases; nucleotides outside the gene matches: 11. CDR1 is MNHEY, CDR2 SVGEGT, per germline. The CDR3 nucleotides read TGTGCCAGCAGTTACGCAACGACAGGGAGGGGGACTGAAGCTTTCTTT. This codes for CASSYATTGRGTEAFF.

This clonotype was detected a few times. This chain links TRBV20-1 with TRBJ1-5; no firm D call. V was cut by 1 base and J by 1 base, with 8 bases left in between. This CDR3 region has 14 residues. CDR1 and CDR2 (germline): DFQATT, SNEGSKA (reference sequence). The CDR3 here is CSARGPGSNQPQHF. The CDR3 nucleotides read TGCAGTGCTAGAGGACCTGGGAGCAATCAGCCCCAGCATTTT.

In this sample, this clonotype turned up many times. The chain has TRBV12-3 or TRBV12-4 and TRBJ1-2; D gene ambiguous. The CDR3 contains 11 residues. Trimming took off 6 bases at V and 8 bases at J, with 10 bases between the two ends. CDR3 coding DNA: TGTGCCAGCAGAAGGACGGGGGGCTACACCTTC. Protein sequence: CASRRTGGYTF.

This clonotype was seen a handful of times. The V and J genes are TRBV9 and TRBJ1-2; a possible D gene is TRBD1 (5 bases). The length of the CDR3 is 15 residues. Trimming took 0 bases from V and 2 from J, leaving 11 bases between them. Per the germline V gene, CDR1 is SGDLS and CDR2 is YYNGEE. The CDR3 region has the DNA TGTGCCAGCAGCGTAGAGGCAGGGAGGAACTATGGCTACACCTTC. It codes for CASSVEAGRNYGYTF.

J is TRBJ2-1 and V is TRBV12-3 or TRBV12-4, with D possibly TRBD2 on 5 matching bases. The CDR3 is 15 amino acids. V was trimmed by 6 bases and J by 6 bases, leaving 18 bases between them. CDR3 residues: CASSRYGIRSNEQFF. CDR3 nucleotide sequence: TGTGCCAGCAGCCGCTACGGGATTCGATCCAATGAGCAGTTCTTC.

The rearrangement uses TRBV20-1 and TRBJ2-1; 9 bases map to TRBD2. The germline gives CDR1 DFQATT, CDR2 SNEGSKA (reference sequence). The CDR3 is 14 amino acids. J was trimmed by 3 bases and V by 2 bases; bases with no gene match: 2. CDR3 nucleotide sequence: TGCAGTGCTAGACTAGCGGGACACTACAATGAGCAGTTCTTC. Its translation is CSARLAGHYNEQFF.

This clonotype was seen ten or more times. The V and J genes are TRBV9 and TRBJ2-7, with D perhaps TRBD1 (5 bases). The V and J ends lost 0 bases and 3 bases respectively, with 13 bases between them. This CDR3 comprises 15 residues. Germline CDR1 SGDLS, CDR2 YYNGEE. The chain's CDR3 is CASSVDGSRGYEQYF. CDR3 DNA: TGTGCCAGCAGCGTAGACGGGTCAAGGGGCTACGAGCAGTACTTC. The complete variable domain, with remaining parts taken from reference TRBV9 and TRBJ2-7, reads DSGVTQTPKHLITATGQRVTLRCSPRSGDLSVYWYQQSLDQGLQFLIQYYNGEERAKGNILERFSAQQFPDLHSELNLSSLELGDSALYFCASSVDGSRGYEQYFGPGTRLTVT.